Listed below are T cell receptor beta chains from one sample, sequenced in a study of human T cells and chemical hapten exposure. TCRdb re-called the RACE reads with MiXCR, one entry per CDR3 protein. The sample holds about 300,000 distinct CDR3 sequences, about 5% seen once. The sample here was whole blood, taken in connection with sensitization to the hapten diphenylcyclopropenone (DPC). The receptor source for this set is a woman aged 18-30 years with alopecia areata. Some clones in this sample may be carry-over from other donors' samples. Each CDR3 is given with its conserved first and last residue. Fields, in order: clone size, V gene, J gene, D gene, CDR3 DNA, CDR3 protein. D genes are given only for firm matches. Expanded clones are given a class, and other clones once, few, many or no size at all.

clone_size: NA
v_call: TRBV6-5
j_call: TRBJ2-1
d_call: NA
cdr3_nt: TGTGCCAGCAGTTACGAAGTCAGGGACTACAATGAGCAGTTCTTC
cdr3_aa: CASSYEVRDYNEQFF

clone_size: few
v_call: TRBV4-3
j_call: TRBJ2-3
d_call: NA
cdr3_nt: TGCGCCAGCAGCCAAGATTGGCGGGACCTCACAGATACGCAGTATTTT
cdr3_aa: CASSQDWRDLTDTQYF

clone_size: NA
v_call: TRBV13
j_call: TRBJ2-3
d_call: NA
cdr3_nt: TGTGCCAGCAGCCCCGACCCTAGCAGCGATACGCAGTATTTT
cdr3_aa: CASSPDPSSDTQYF

clone_size: many
v_call: TRBV5-5
j_call: TRBJ2-5
d_call: NA
cdr3_nt: TGTGCCAGCAGCCTGCTGGTGACCCAGTACTTC
cdr3_aa: CASSLLVTQYF

clone_size: NA
v_call: TRBV4-1
j_call: TRBJ1-1
d_call: TRBD1
cdr3_nt: TGCGCCAGCAGCACCCGACCCATAGGACAGGGGAACACTGAAGCTTTCTTT
cdr3_aa: CASSTRPIGQGNTEAFF

clone_size: many
v_call: TRBV2
j_call: TRBJ1-1
d_call: NA
cdr3_nt: TGTGCCAGCAGTGCCCCGGACTCGGAAGCGGCTGAAGCTTTCTTT
cdr3_aa: CASSAPDSEAAEAFF

clone_size: NA
v_call: TRBV3-1
j_call: TRBJ1-5
d_call: NA
cdr3_nt: TGTGCCAGCAGCCCCCGGGGGGCGAGTGACAATCAGCCCCAGCATTTT
cdr3_aa: CASSPRGASDNQPQHF

clone_size: many
v_call: TRBV29-1
j_call: TRBJ2-7
d_call: TRBD1
cdr3_nt: TGCAGCGTCGGGAGAGGACAGGGGGACGAGCAGTACTTC
cdr3_aa: CSVGRGQGDEQYF

clone_size: many
v_call: TRBV27
j_call: TRBJ2-3
d_call: NA
cdr3_nt: TGTGCCAGCAACCCCGGGCCAAGCACAGATACGCAGTATTTT
cdr3_aa: CASNPGPSTDTQYF

clone_size: few
v_call: TRBV25-1
j_call: TRBJ1-6
d_call: NA
cdr3_nt: TGTGCCAGCAGTGAACGACAGTCAATAGGAACCCTCCACTTT
cdr3_aa: CASSERQSIGTLHF

clone_size: few
v_call: TRBV6-2/TRBV6-3
j_call: TRBJ2-1
d_call: NA
cdr3_nt: TGTGCCAGCAGTCGAAACACGGGACGGCCTTACAATGAGCAGTTCTTC
cdr3_aa: CASSRNTGRPYNEQFF

clone_size: many
v_call: TRBV20-1
j_call: TRBJ1-1
d_call: NA
cdr3_nt: TGCAGTGCTAGTTTGGGAGGGGACCCGAACACTGAAGCTTTCTTT
cdr3_aa: CSASLGGDPNTEAFF

clone_size: many
v_call: TRBV27
j_call: TRBJ2-3
d_call: NA
cdr3_nt: TGTGCCAGCAGCCCCTTCGGGGGTACAGATACGCAGTATTTT
cdr3_aa: CASSPFGGTDTQYF

clone_size: many
v_call: TRBV2
j_call: TRBJ1-6
d_call: NA
cdr3_nt: TGTGCCAGCGAGGGAAGGGTTCGATCACCCCTCCACTTT
cdr3_aa: CASEGRVRSPLHF

clone_size: many
v_call: TRBV6-2/TRBV6-3
j_call: TRBJ1-1
d_call: NA
cdr3_nt: TGTGCCAGCACCCGAGAAACCGGGACTCACACTGAAGCTTTCTTT
cdr3_aa: CASTRETGTHTEAFF

clone_size: NA
v_call: TRBV6-5
j_call: TRBJ1-2
d_call: NA
cdr3_nt: TGTGCCACCAGGAAGGGCGGCGGATTTCCCTATGGCTACACCTTC
cdr3_aa: CATRKGGGFPYGYTF

clone_size: few
v_call: TRBV10-3
j_call: TRBJ2-3
d_call: TRBD2
cdr3_nt: TGTGCCATCAGGTCGGGACTAGCGGGGATCACAGATACGCAGTATTTT
cdr3_aa: CAIRSGLAGITDTQYF

clone_size: few
v_call: TRBV6-2/TRBV6-3
j_call: TRBJ2-3
d_call: NA
cdr3_nt: TGTGCCAGCAGTTACATTGGACAGACCACGCAGTATTTT
cdr3_aa: CASSYIGQTTQYF

clone_size: few
v_call: TRBV28
j_call: TRBJ2-7
d_call: TRBD1
cdr3_nt: TGTGCCAGCAGTCCGATCCTTCCGGGACAGGGATCCTACGAGCAGTACTTC
cdr3_aa: CASSPILPGQGSYEQYF

clone_size: NA
v_call: TRBV7-6
j_call: TRBJ2-7
d_call: NA
cdr3_nt: TGTGCCAGCAGCCACCCGGTGGGTGAGCAGTACTTC
cdr3_aa: CASSHPVGEQYF

clone_size: NA
v_call: TRBV7-9
j_call: TRBJ2-3
d_call: NA
cdr3_nt: TGTGCCAGCAGCCCCGCCTCGCGGGACAGATCTAGCACAGATACGCAGTATTTT
cdr3_aa: CASSPASRDRSSTDTQYF

clone_size: NA
v_call: TRBV7-6
j_call: TRBJ2-1
d_call: TRBD1
cdr3_nt: TGTGCCAGCAGCTTAGAAGACAGGGCATATGAGCAGTTCTTC
cdr3_aa: CASSLEDRAYEQFF

clone_size: few
v_call: TRBV11-2
j_call: TRBJ1-5
d_call: NA
cdr3_nt: TGTGCCAGCAGCTTAGATAGGTTGGGTTCCAATCAGCCCCAGCATTTT
cdr3_aa: CASSLDRLGSNQPQHF

clone_size: NA
v_call: TRBV28
j_call: TRBJ2-7
d_call: TRBD1
cdr3_nt: TGTGCCAGCGGTTTGGGCCGGGACAGTTCCTACGAGCAGTACTTC
cdr3_aa: CASGLGRDSSYEQYF

clone_size: few
v_call: TRBV28
j_call: TRBJ1-2
d_call: NA
cdr3_nt: TGTGCCAGCAGTTTTAGGACATTCTCTAACTATGGCTACACCTTC
cdr3_aa: CASSFRTFSNYGYTF

clone_size: NA
v_call: TRBV20-1
j_call: TRBJ1-4
d_call: NA
cdr3_nt: TGCAGTGCTAGGGGGGGTAACGAAAAACTGTTTTTT
cdr3_aa: CSARGGNEKLFF

clone_size: many
v_call: TRBV29-1
j_call: TRBJ2-7
d_call: TRBD1
cdr3_nt: TGCAGCGTTGTGGACAGGACCACCTACGAGCAGTACTTC
cdr3_aa: CSVVDRTTYEQYF

clone_size: NA
v_call: TRBV20-1
j_call: TRBJ1-4
d_call: NA
cdr3_nt: TGCAGTGCTAGAAGACGGGGAGTAACTAATGAAAAACTGTTTTTT
cdr3_aa: CSARRRGVTNEKLFF

clone_size: few
v_call: TRBV27
j_call: TRBJ1-2
d_call: NA
cdr3_nt: TGTGCCAGCAGTTTATCAGCAGGGTTAGATAACTATGGCTACACCTTC
cdr3_aa: CASSLSAGLDNYGYTF

clone_size: many
v_call: TRBV20-1
j_call: TRBJ1-2
d_call: TRBD1
cdr3_nt: TGCAGTGCAAGGACAGGGTATTATGGCTACACCTTC
cdr3_aa: CSARTGYYGYTF

clone_size: many
v_call: TRBV12-3/TRBV12-4
j_call: TRBJ2-3
d_call: TRBD1
cdr3_nt: TGTGCCAGCAGATCGACAGGGGCGGTCACAGATACGCAGTATTTT
cdr3_aa: CASRSTGAVTDTQYF

clone_size: NA
v_call: TRBV20-1
j_call: TRBJ2-7
d_call: TRBD2
cdr3_nt: TGCAGTGCTCCGACTAGCGGGGGACTCTACGAGCAGTACTTC
cdr3_aa: CSAPTSGGLYEQYF

clone_size: many
v_call: TRBV4-3
j_call: TRBJ1-6
d_call: NA
cdr3_nt: TGCGCCAGCAGCCAAGAGGGAACTAATTCACCCCTCCACTTT
cdr3_aa: CASSQEGTNSPLHF

clone_size: many
v_call: TRBV14
j_call: TRBJ2-3
d_call: NA
cdr3_nt: TGTGCCAGCACCCTAGACGGCACAGATACGCAGTATTTT
cdr3_aa: CASTLDGTDTQYF

clone_size: few
v_call: TRBV10-3
j_call: TRBJ2-1
d_call: NA
cdr3_nt: TGTGCCATCAGTGAGGCAGATTACAATGAGCAGTTCTTC
cdr3_aa: CAISEADYNEQFF

clone_size: NA
v_call: TRBV2
j_call: TRBJ2-3
d_call: TRBD1
cdr3_nt: TGTGCCAGCGGGACAGAGAACACAGTTACGCAGTATTTT
cdr3_aa: CASGTENTVTQYF

clone_size: many
v_call: TRBV4-3
j_call: TRBJ2-1
d_call: TRBD1
cdr3_nt: TGCGCCAGCAGCCAGGGACAGGGTGCCAGCAATGAGCAGTTCTTC
cdr3_aa: CASSQGQGASNEQFF

clone_size: many
v_call: TRBV7-6
j_call: TRBJ2-5
d_call: NA
cdr3_nt: TGTGCCAGCAGCTTAACATACCGGGACACCAGTCAAGAGACCCAGTACTTC
cdr3_aa: CASSLTYRDTSQETQYF

clone_size: few
v_call: TRBV20-1
j_call: TRBJ2-1
d_call: TRBD2
cdr3_nt: TGCAGTGCTCCACCGGGACTAGGTAGTGAGCAGTTCTTC
cdr3_aa: CSAPPGLGSEQFF

clone_size: many
v_call: TRBV6-5
j_call: TRBJ1-1
d_call: TRBD1
cdr3_nt: TGTGCCAGCAGTTCTCTAGACAGGGGAGCTGAAGCTTTCTTT
cdr3_aa: CASSSLDRGAEAFF

clone_size: few
v_call: TRBV7-9
j_call: TRBJ2-7
d_call: NA
cdr3_nt: TGTGCCAGCAGCTTACAGGGGGGCAGCTCCTACGAGCAGTACTTC
cdr3_aa: CASSLQGGSSYEQYF

clone_size: few
v_call: TRBV25-1
j_call: TRBJ2-3
d_call: TRBD2
cdr3_nt: TGTGCCAGCAGTGGACGACTAGCGGCCACAGATACGCAGTATTTT
cdr3_aa: CASSGRLAATDTQYF

clone_size: few
v_call: TRBV20-1
j_call: TRBJ2-3
d_call: NA
cdr3_nt: TGCAGTGCTAGAGATGCGGGGGCTAGCACAGATACGCAGTATTTT
cdr3_aa: CSARDAGASTDTQYF

clone_size: NA
v_call: TRBV6-2/TRBV6-3
j_call: TRBJ2-1
d_call: TRBD1
cdr3_nt: TGTGCCAGCAGGACAGGTATGGGACAGGGAGGTCGGAGTGAGCAGTTCTTC
cdr3_aa: CASRTGMGQGGRSEQFF

clone_size: many
v_call: TRBV7-9
j_call: TRBJ1-2
d_call: NA
cdr3_nt: TGTGCCAGCAGCTCCCCCTCTGAGGGTTCCTATGGCTACACCTTC
cdr3_aa: CASSSPSEGSYGYTF

clone_size: few
v_call: TRBV20-1
j_call: TRBJ1-2
d_call: NA
cdr3_nt: TGCAGTGCAACAGCTAACTATGGCTACACCTTC
cdr3_aa: CSATANYGYTF

clone_size: many
v_call: TRBV20-1
j_call: TRBJ1-1
d_call: NA
cdr3_nt: TGCAGTGCTAGAGGAGGTACGGGGGGTAAAGGCGAAGCTTTCTTT
cdr3_aa: CSARGGTGGKGEAFF

clone_size: few
v_call: TRBV11-2
j_call: TRBJ1-4
d_call: TRBD1
cdr3_nt: TGTGCCAGCAGCTTAGTGGGGACAGCTAATGAAAAACTGTTTTTT
cdr3_aa: CASSLVGTANEKLFF

clone_size: many
v_call: TRBV28
j_call: TRBJ1-1
d_call: NA
cdr3_nt: TGTGCCAGCAGTTTGGCGACTTTTAGCGGAGCTTTCTTT
cdr3_aa: CASSLATFSGAFF

clone_size: NA
v_call: TRBV3-1
j_call: TRBJ2-5
d_call: NA
cdr3_nt: TGTGCCAGCAGCCAAGATCAAACGGGGACGAGAGAGACCCAGTACTTC
cdr3_aa: CASSQDQTGTRETQYF

clone_size: few
v_call: TRBV20-1
j_call: TRBJ1-1
d_call: TRBD1
cdr3_nt: TGCAGTGCTAGAGATATGCAGGGGGCAGACACTGAAGCTTTCTTT
cdr3_aa: CSARDMQGADTEAFF

clone_size: many
v_call: TRBV28
j_call: TRBJ2-7
d_call: NA
cdr3_nt: TGTGCCAGCAGTTCCTCCCTGAGGGGCGAGCAGTACTTC
cdr3_aa: CASSSSLRGEQYF